Reported below is one T cell receptor (beta chain). CDR1 is MNHNY, CDR2 SVGAGI, per germline (reference sequence). The CDR3 is made up of 10 amino acids. Trimming removed 6 bases from V and 4 bases from J, with 2 bases in between. The data are from a study of CD8 T cells in Susac syndrome. Reverse transcription of 0.5 to 1 ug RNA was carried out with random hexamers. TCRdb reprocessed the immunoSEQ multiplex PCR reads with MiXCR, giving one entry per CDR3 protein. Here the sample spans around 170,000 distinct CDR3 sequences, 92% being singletons. The material sequenced was CD4+ T cells from PBMCs. The rearrangement links TRBV6-6 to TRBJ2-3; D gene unclear. The TCR sequence derives from a human donor in good health. The CDR3 reads CASSSDTQYF. The CDR3, as DNA: TGTGCCAGCAGCTCAGATACGCAGTATTTT.